This passage covers 6 T cell receptor beta chains from one sample sequenced in a study of T cell responses to AZD1222 COVID-19 vaccine. Here immunoSEQ multiplex PCR was the method, and the copy in TCRdb shows in-frame clones only, minus some. Among 96,000 or so clones, 80% to 90% were seen once, and the ten largest hold roughly 1.5%. The material sequenced was peripheral blood, taken on day 0 of AZD1222 vaccination. Receptor source: an adult in good health.

The chain links TRBV27 to TRBJ2-2, with TRBD2 as a possible D gene (6 bases). The ends were cut back, 10 bases at V and 4 bases at J, with 25 bases in the middle. There are 17 residues in the CDR3. The germline gives CDR1 MNHEY, CDR2 SMNVEV (reference sequence). CDR3 nucleotides: TGTGCCACCTCGCTACGGGCTAGCGCCATACTCACCGGGGAGCTGTTTTTT. Protein sequence: CATSLRASAILTGELFF.

The genes are TRBV6-1 and TRBJ2-7; a weak D match, TRBD1 (6 bases). This CDR3 has 15 amino acids. V lost 2 bases to trimming and J lost 2 bases, with 13 bases between them. CDR1 is MNHNS and CDR2 is SASEGT in the germline V gene. The CDR3, as DNA: TGTGCCAGCAGTGAAATGGCAGGGGCAACCTACGAGCAGTACTTC. This encodes CASSEMAGATYEQYF.

V usage is TRBV30 and J usage is TRBJ1-4; D call uncertain. Per germline, CDR1 GTSNPN and CDR2 SVGIG (reference sequence). The CDR3 has 13 residues. V lost 1 base and J 10 bases, leaving 13 bases between the germline ends. The CDR3 protein is CAWSAPSGRKLFF. CDR3 nucleotide sequence: TGTGCCTGGAGTGCCCCGTCGGGTCGAAAACTGTTTTTT.

The J gene is TRBJ2-3, the V gene TRBV7-2, with TRBD1 identical over 10 bases. The CDR3 consists of 17 residues. V lost 5 bases and J lost 3; bases outside the gene matches: 11. CDR1 and CDR2 from the germline V gene are SGHTA and FQGNSA. CDR3 amino acids: CASSLRTGGVGTDTQYF. The CDR3 bases are TGTGCCAGCAGCCTCAGGACAGGGGGTGTTGGTACAGATACGCAGTATTTT. Supplemented by reference TRBV7-2 and TRBJ2-3, the full variable domain reads GAGVSQSPSNKVTEKGKDVELRCDPISGHTALYWYRQSLGQGLEFLIYFQGNSAPDKSGLPSDRFSAERTGGSVSTLTIQRTQQEDSAVYLCASSLRTGGVGTDTQYFGPGTRLTVL.

V is TRBV11-2 and J is TRBJ2-7; D ambiguous. CDR1 is SGHAT, CDR2 FQNNGV, per germline. CDR3 length: 14 residues. V lost 2 bases and J 3 bases, leaving 11 bases between the germline ends. The CDR3 loop is CASSLHGPNYEQYF. In DNA, the CDR3 is TGTGCCAGCAGCTTACACGGACCCAACTACGAGCAGTACTTC.

This clone was recorded once. CDR3 DNA: TGTGCCTGGAGTCCCCCGGGACAGGGGCGGAGAGTCGGCTATGGCTACACCTTC. This gives the protein CAWSPPGQGRRVGYGYTF. V gene TRBV30 combines with J gene TRBJ1-2; 10 bases are a match to TRBD1. The V gene's germline CDR1 is GTSNPN and CDR2 SVGIG (reference sequence). The CDR3 consists of 18 residues. J gave up 4 bases and V 2 bases, and 16 bases lay outside the gene matches.